One and the same sample provided the 26 T cell receptor beta chains below, sequenced in a study of cytomegalovirus exposure and HLA in healthy donors. With 60 Vbeta and 13 Jbeta primers, the PCR was carried out. The repertoire was sequenced with immunoSEQ multiplex PCR; TCRdb's copy has only in-frame clones and lacks some. This sample carries some 140,000 clones, roughly three quarters of them seen once, and the ten largest clones take approximately 3%. Material: PBMCs. The receptors were gathered from a female donor in good health and CMV-seronegative.

The genes are TRBV7-9 and TRBJ2-7, with D tentatively TRBD2 (5 bases). Germline CDR1 SEHNR, CDR2 FQNEAQ (reference sequence). The CDR3 contains 14 residues. Trimming cost V 5 bases and J 4 bases, with 15 bases left between them. The DNA for the CDR3 is TGTGCCAGCAGCCCTCTACTAGAGGAGTACGAGCAGTACTTC. Residues: CASSPLLEEYEQYF.

This sequence joins TRBV11-3 and TRBJ2-3; D gene unclear. V shed 6 bases and J shed 0 bases, with 7 bases lying between them. CDR3 length: 13 residues. Germline loops: CDR1 SGHNT, CDR2 YENEEA. CDR3 region: CASRTTSTDTQYF. DNA of the CDR3: TGTGCCAGCAGGACAACTAGCACAGATACGCAGTATTTT.

The chain has TRBV4-3 and TRBJ2-3; the match to TRBD2 covers 13 bases. Trimming removed 0 bases from V and 4 bases from J; junction bases left unmatched: 10. The germline gives CDR1 LGHNA, CDR2 YSLEER. This CDR3 is 19 amino acids long. CDR3 sequence reads: CASSQDLTSGRAGADTQYF. In DNA form, the CDR3 reads TGCGCCAGCAGCCAAGATCTAACTAGCGGGAGGGCCGGCGCAGATACGCAGTATTTT.

This clone was seen only a few times. The gene calls are TRBV5-6 and TRBJ1-1, with D maybe TRBD1 (5 bases). V was cut by 0 bases and J by 11 bases, with 8 bases left in between. The CDR3 is made up of 11 amino acids. Germline values: CDR1 SGHDT, CDR2 YYEEEE. The CDR3 DNA reads TGTGCCAGCAGCTTGGGGGGCTGGGCTTTCTTT. It translates to CASSLGGWAFF.

V gene TRBV11-3 combines with J gene TRBJ2-3; TRBD2 matches at 9 bases. The germline V gene has CDR1 SGHNT and CDR2 YENEEA. The CDR3 extends over 16 amino acids. The junction had 5 bases not matched to a gene; V was cut back by 2 bases and J by 2 bases. DNA for the CDR3: TGTGCCAGCAGCTTAACTCTAGCGGGGAACACAGATACGCAGTATTTT. This translates into CASSLTLAGNTDTQYF.

The chain has TRBV12-5 and TRBJ1-4; TRBD1 agrees at 7 bases. Trimming cost V 5 bases and J 0 bases; bases outside gene matches: 6. There are 16 residues in the CDR3. The V gene's germline CDR1 is LGHNT and CDR2 FRNRAP. The CDR3 protein is CASGTGQVATNEKLFF. In DNA, the CDR3 is TGTGCTAGTGGTACCGGACAGGTTGCAACTAATGAAAAACTGTTTTTT.

The chain joins TRBV4-3 to TRBJ2-3; 8 nucleotides match TRBD2. With V trimmed by 1 base and J by 8 bases, 2 bases remained unmatched. CDR1 is LGHNA, CDR2 YSLEER, per germline. The CDR3 length is 13 residues. CDR3 DNA sequence: TGCGCCAGCAGCCAAGGCGGGGGGCGTACGCAGTATTTT. It codes for CASSQGGGRTQYF.

The V call is TRBV28, the J call TRBJ2-1; D is uncertain. V was clipped by 3 bases and J by 5 bases, with 8 bases between them. CDR1 and CDR2 (germline): MDHEN, SYDVKM. The CDR3 contains 13 residues. The CDR3 sequence: CASSFGRNNEQFF. The CDR3 DNA reads TGTGCCAGCAGTTTTGGCCGAAACAATGAGCAGTTCTTC. The whole variable domain, filled in from reference TRBV28 and TRBJ2-1, reads DVKVTQSSRYLVKRTGEKVFLECVQDMDHENMFWYRQDPGLGLRLIYFSYDVKMKEKGDIPEGYSVSREKKERFSLILESASTNQTSMYLCASSFGRNNEQFFGPGTRLTVL.

The rearrangement links TRBV5-1 to TRBJ2-7, with 12 positions matching TRBD2. CDR1 SGHRS and CDR2 YFSETQ come from the germline V gene. V shed 2 bases, J shed 2 bases, and the junction held 8 bases outside the gene matches. The CDR3 has 17 amino acids. The CDR3 bases are TGCGCCAGCAGCTTCGGACTAGCGGGGAGTCCCGCCTACGAGCAGTACTTC. It codes for CASSFGLAGSPAYEQYF.

The chain has TRBV4-1 and TRBJ2-5, with TRBD2 matching over 11 bases. The trim removed 1 base at V and 6 bases at J, leaving 4 bases unmatched. This CDR3 is built from 15 residues. Looked up from germline, CDR1 is MGHRA and CDR2 is YSYEKL. Written as DNA, the CDR3 is TGCGCCAGCAGCCAAGCTACTAGCGGGGGAAAGACCCAGTACTTC. Its translation: CASSQATSGGKTQYF.

This chain links TRBV29-1 with TRBJ2-1; 7 nucleotides match TRBD2. Germline-derived CDR1 and CDR2 are SQVTM and ANQGSEA. Germline trimming cut 6 bases from V and 0 bases from J; bases unmatched to any gene: 8. The CDR3 has 15 amino acids. The CDR3 DNA reads as TGCAGCGTGACCGGGACTACCAGCTCCTACAATGAGCAGTTCTTC. Its translation: CSVTGTTSSYNEQFF.

This clone was picked up a small number of times. The chain couples TRBV7-9 to TRBJ2-5, with D maybe TRBD2 (6 bases). This CDR3 comprises 14 residues. The V gene lost 0 bases and the J gene lost 5 bases, with 10 bases spanning the gap. The germline CDR1 and CDR2 sequences are SEHNR and FQNEAQ (reference sequence). CDR3 sequence reads: CASSLAGSGETQYF. CDR3 sequence (DNA): TGTGCCAGCAGCTTAGCCGGGAGCGGGGAGACCCAGTACTTC.

The chain uses TRBV15 and TRBJ1-4; D remains unclear. Trimming pared 6 bases from V and 4 bases from J, leaving 12 bases between. The germline gives CDR1 LNHNV, CDR2 YYDKDF (reference sequence). CDR3 length: 14 residues. CDR3 region: CATRPHGLNEKLFF. The CDR3 bases are TGTGCCACCAGGCCACACGGACTTAATGAAAAACTGTTTTTT.

This clone occurred once. The chain links TRBV7-9 to TRBJ2-7, with TRBD2 matching over 12 bases. The CDR3 contains 18 residues. Germline V CDR1 and CDR2: SEHNR, FQNEAQ (reference sequence). J gave up 4 bases and V 6 bases, and 16 bases lay outside the gene matches. Written as DNA, the CDR3 is TGTGCCAGCAGTTGCCCGGGGCTAGCGGGAGGGCCCGAATACGAGCAGTACTTC. It translates to CASSCPGLAGGPEYEQYF. Filled out from reference TRBV7-9 and TRBJ2-7, the complete variable domain reads DTGVSQNPRHKITKRGQNVTFRCDPISEHNRLYWYRQTLGQGPEFLTYFQNEAQLEKSRLLSDRFSAERPKGSFSTLEIQRTEQGDSAMYLCASSCPGLAGGPEYEQYFGPGTRLTVT.

The chain links TRBV5-6 to TRBJ2-2; 12 bases agree with TRBD2. Per the germline V gene, CDR1 is SGHDT and CDR2 is YYEEEE. J was trimmed by 4 bases and V by 4 bases; bases with no gene match: 5. There are 16 residues in the CDR3. CDR3 loop: CASSTPSGGGTGELFF. The DNA for the CDR3 is TGTGCCAGCAGCACGCCTAGCGGGGGGGGCACCGGGGAGCTGTTTTTT.

V is TRBV28 and J is TRBJ2-5; D gene unclear. The V end lost 3 bases, the J end lost 6 bases, and 11 bases lay between the germline ends. Germline values: CDR1 MDHEN, CDR2 SYDVKM. The CDR3 sequence is 13 residues long. The CDR3 sequence: CASSLYSRKTQYF. CDR3 in DNA: TGTGCCAGCAGTTTGTACAGTCGGAAGACCCAGTACTTC.

The CDR3 loop is CASSPGYHNSPLHF. The CDR3 region has the DNA TGTGCCAGCAGCCCAGGGTACCATAATTCACCCCTCCACTTT. V gene TRBV7-2 combines with J gene TRBJ1-6, with D perhaps matching TRBD1 (5 bases). The CDR3 consists of 14 residues. The V end lost 5 bases, the J end lost 5 bases, and 10 bases lay between the germline ends. The germline V gene has CDR1 SGHTA and CDR2 FQGNSA.

This clone has a handful of counts. The chain employs TRBV10-1 and TRBJ1-1; D not certain. There are 14 residues in the CDR3. Trimming left V 2 bases short and J 1 base short, with 8 bases between. CDR1 and CDR2 (germline): WNHNN, SYGVQD (reference sequence). The CDR3 region has the DNA TGCGCCAGCAGTGAGGGGCGATGGAACACTGAAGCTTTCTTT. Translated, it gives CASSEGRWNTEAFF.

The chain joins TRBV10-3 to TRBJ1-2; D possibly corresponds to TRBD1 (5 bases). Looked up from germline, CDR1 is ENHRY and CDR2 is SYGVKD. This CDR3 has 13 amino acids. V gave up 2 bases and J gave up 7 bases, with 11 bases separating them. The DNA of the CDR3 is TGTGCCATCAGTGAGGGGGGGAGGATTGGCTACACCTTC. Its translation is CAISEGGRIGYTF.

The chain uses TRBV9 and TRBJ2-7; weak D call: TRBD2 (6 bases). The germline V gene encodes CDR1 SGDLS and CDR2 YYNGEE. CDR3 size: 16 residues. Trimming cost V 4 bases and J 7 bases, with 24 bases left between them. CDR3 region: CASSPPGGRGPLEQYF. The CDR3 DNA sequence: TGTGCCAGCAGCCCTCCGGGCGGGCGGGGCCCTTTGGAGCAGTACTTC.

This chain links TRBV19 with TRBJ2-6; D is perhaps TRBD1 (5 bases). Trimming shortened V by 7 bases and J by 2 bases, and 15 bases separated the two germline ends. CDR3 length: 16 amino acids. Per the germline V gene, CDR1 is LNHDA and CDR2 is SQIVND (reference sequence). CDR3 sequence: CASNNLQGTGANVLTF. The CDR3 DNA sequence: TGTGCCAGTAACAACCTCCAGGGAACTGGGGCCAACGTCCTGACTTTC.

This clone was found many times. The chain uses TRBV7-8 and TRBJ2-1; maybe TRBD2 (5 bases). V gave up 1 base and J gave up 7 bases, with 11 bases separating them. This CDR3 is built from 14 residues. Per germline, CDR1 SGHVS and CDR2 FQNEAQ. CDR3 bases: TGTGCCAGCAGCTTAGGGTTCCGGGGAAATGAGCAGTTCTTC. It translates to CASSLGFRGNEQFF.

CDR3 protein: CASSYPGSGRSGEQYF. The CDR3 nucleotides read TGTGCCAGCAGTTACCCGGGAAGCGGGAGGTCGGGGGAGCAGTACTTC. V gene TRBV6-6 combines with J gene TRBJ2-7, with 9 bases identical to TRBD2. This CDR3 has 16 amino acids. Germline trimming cut 2 bases from V and 7 bases from J; bases unmatched to any gene: 12. The germline gives CDR1 MNHNY, CDR2 SVGAGI (reference sequence).

The chain uses TRBV9 and TRBJ2-7; D gene unclear. This CDR3 contains 13 residues. CDR1 and CDR2 (germline): SGDLS, YYNGEE. V was clipped by 5 bases and J by 7 bases, with 16 bases between them. The CDR3, as DNA: TGTGCCAGCAGTCTTGGTCCGGAGTTAGAGCAGTACTTC. Amino acids: CASSLGPELEQYF.

V usage is TRBV7-2 and J usage is TRBJ2-1; D unresolved. V was shortened by 1 base and J by 0 bases, with 7 bases between the two germline ends. The V gene's germline CDR1 is SGHTA and CDR2 FQGNSA. CDR3 length equals 15 residues. The CDR3 DNA sequence: TGTGCCAGCAGCTTAGTGTCTAGCTCCTACAATGAGCAGTTCTTC. It encodes CASSLVSSSYNEQFF.

The rearrangement uses TRBV9 and TRBJ1-6, with 7 bases that match TRBD1. The CDR3 has 16 amino acids. CDR1 is SGDLS and CDR2 is YYNGEE in the germline V gene. The ends lost 0 bases at V and 6 bases at J; junction bases unmatched: 6. The CDR3 protein is CASSVDGTGANSPLHF. The CDR3 DNA is TGTGCCAGCAGCGTAGACGGAACAGGGGCTAATTCACCCCTCCACTTT.